This T cell receptor beta chain was obtained from a study of vaccination effects on CD4 cells after COVID-19. Across the whole study: Peptides at approximately 9.6 ug/ml and IL-2 at around 9.3 IU/ml were added to fewer than 2.5 million PBMC per well. General study findings and limits: In the study, convalescent patients were few, and early post-infection timepoints were absent.

Subsequent to a culture period of approximately 11 days, CD4+ T cells were isolated. The authors exchanged half the medium for IL-2 medium on days 3 and 7. The method was immunoSEQ multiplex PCR; TCRdb's version includes in-frame clones alone and lacks a portion of them. The data contain about 72,000 clones, roughly three quarters of them singletons. The CDR3 totals 13 residues. Germline V gene lookup returns CDR1 WSHSY and CDR2 SAAADI. V was pared by 7 bases and J by 0 bases, with 9 bases between. In the case of this clone: Its antigen remains unknown.

The rearrangement uses TRBV10-2 and TRBJ1-1, with a possible D match to TRBD1 (5 bases). This receptor was obtained from a human donor who received a COVID-19 vaccine. The starting material was CD4+ T cells from PBMCs cultured without peptide, obtained before COVID-19 vaccination. In DNA, the CDR3 is TGCGCCAGCAACGGACAAGTGAACACTGAAGCTTTCTTT. It codes for CASNGQVNTEAFF.